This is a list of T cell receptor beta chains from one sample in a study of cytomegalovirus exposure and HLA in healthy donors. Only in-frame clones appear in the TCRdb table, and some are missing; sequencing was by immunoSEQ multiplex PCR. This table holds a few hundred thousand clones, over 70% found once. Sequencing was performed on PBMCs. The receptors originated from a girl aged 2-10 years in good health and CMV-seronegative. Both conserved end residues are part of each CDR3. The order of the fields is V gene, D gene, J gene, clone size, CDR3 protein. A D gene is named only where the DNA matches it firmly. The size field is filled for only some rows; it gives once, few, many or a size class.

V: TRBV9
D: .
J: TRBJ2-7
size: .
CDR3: CASSVAAGELNEQYF

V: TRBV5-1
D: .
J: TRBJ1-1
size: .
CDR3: CASSPLLRQEAFF

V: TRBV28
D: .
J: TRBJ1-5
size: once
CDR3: CASSSTPGNQPQHF

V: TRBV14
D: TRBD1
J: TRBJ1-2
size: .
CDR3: CASSQEEGWRGGSGYTF

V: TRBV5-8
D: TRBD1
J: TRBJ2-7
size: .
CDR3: CASSLLGQGPYEQYF

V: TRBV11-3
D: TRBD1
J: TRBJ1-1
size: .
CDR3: CASSPSDRVNTEAFF

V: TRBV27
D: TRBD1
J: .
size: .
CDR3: CASSPTGGRNTYEQYF

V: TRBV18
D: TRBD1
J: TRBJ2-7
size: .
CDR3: CASSPLDRAVKQYF

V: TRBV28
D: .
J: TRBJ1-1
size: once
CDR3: CASSLLWWEGLNTEAFF

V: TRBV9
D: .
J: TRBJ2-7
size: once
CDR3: CASSDGFDTPGLIRTPTYEQYF

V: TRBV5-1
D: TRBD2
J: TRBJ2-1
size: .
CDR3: CASLRGDSYNEQFF

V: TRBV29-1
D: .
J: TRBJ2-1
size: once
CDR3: CSVVGGAGVRYNEQFF

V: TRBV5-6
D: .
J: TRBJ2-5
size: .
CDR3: CASSLTVAFETQYF

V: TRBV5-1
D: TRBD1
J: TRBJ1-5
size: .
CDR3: CASSLGTGFGNQPQHF

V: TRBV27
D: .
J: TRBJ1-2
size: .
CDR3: CASSSHRENYGYTF

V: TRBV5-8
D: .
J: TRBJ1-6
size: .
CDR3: CASSLNMGYSPLHF

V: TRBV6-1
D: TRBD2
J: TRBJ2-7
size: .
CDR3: CAIPERGGQYF

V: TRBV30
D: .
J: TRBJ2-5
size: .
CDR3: CAWIKRIPGEETQYF

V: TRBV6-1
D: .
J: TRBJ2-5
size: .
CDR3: CASSVYPGETQYF

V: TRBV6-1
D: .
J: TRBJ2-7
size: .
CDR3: CASSSPRDILYEQYF

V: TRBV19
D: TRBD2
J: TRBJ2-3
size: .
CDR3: CASSIFGGRAPADTQYF

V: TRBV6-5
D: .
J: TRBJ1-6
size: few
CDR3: CASSYLSSYNSPLHF

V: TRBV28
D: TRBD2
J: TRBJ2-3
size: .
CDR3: CASSRGTINPRTDTQYF

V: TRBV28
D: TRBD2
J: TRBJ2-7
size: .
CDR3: CASSLSASGSYEQYF

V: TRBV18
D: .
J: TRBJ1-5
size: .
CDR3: CASSQYSGDYSNQPQHF

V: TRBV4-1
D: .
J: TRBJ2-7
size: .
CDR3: CASSQTQVSPSYEQYF

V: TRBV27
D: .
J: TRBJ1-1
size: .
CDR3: CASTSEPPGPWGTEAFF

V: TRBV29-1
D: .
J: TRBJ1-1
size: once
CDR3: CSVPGTTEAFF

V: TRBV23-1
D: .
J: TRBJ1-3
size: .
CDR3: CASSHGQHSGNTIYF

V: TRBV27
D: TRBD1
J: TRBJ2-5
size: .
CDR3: CASSLSGTVGAETQYF

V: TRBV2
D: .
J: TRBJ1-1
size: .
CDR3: CASSEVGAQLTEAFF

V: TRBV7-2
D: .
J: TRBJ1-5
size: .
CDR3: CASSLVGEFNQPQHF

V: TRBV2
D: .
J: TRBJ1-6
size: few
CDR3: CASREDSQPLHF

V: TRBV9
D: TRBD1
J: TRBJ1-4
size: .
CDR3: CASSVNPVTGGRSEKLFF

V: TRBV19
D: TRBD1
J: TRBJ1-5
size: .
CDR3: CASSPDRVGNQPQHF

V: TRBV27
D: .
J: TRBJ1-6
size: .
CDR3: CASSINFYGGNSPLHF

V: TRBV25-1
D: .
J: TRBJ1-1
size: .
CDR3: CASIGRGGRNTEAFF

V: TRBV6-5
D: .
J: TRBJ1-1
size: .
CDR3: CASSGVRYMNTEAFF

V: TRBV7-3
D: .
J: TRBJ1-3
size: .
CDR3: CASSLTGVSGNTIYF

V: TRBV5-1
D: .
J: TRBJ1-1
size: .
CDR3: CASSSNGGGRTEAFF